The rows below give T cell receptor beta chains drawn from one sample of a study of blood T cell repertoires in COVID-19. TCRdb's table, derived via immunoSEQ multiplex PCR, lists solely in-frame clones and lacks some. Of more than 150,000 clones listed, about three quarters were seen once; the top ten hold approximately 3%. Input material: peripheral blood. These receptors all stem from a woman of 80 years or more with active or convalescent COVID-19. Each CDR3 is given with its conserved first and last residue. A D gene is named only where the DNA matches it firmly. The size entry is marked missing in some rows and otherwise reads once, few, many or a size class.

d_gene	v_gene	abundance	j_gene	CDR3aa	CDR3nt
NA	TRBV4-1	NA	TRBJ1-2	CASSQDLDIANYGYTF	TGCGCCAGCAGCCAAGATCTGGACATTGCTAACTATGGCTACACCTTC
TRBD2	TRBV6-2/TRBV6-3	NA	TRBJ2-7	CASSPRAGEGYEQYF	TGTGCCAGCAGCCCCCGTGCGGGGGAAGGCTACGAGCAGTACTTC
NA	TRBV3-1/TRBV3-2	NA	TRBJ1-2	CASYSTAGRGGGYTF	TGTGCCAGCTATTCCACAGCGGGCAGAGGAGGTGGCTACACCTTC
NA	TRBV7-2	NA	TRBJ2-5	CASSLGVVGETQYF	TGTGCCAGCAGCTTAGGTGTGGTCGGAGAGACCCAGTACTTC
NA	TRBV27	NA	TRBJ1-2	CASSLRAGGAYTF	TGTGCCAGCAGTTTACGTGCCGGGGGGGCCTACACCTTC
NA	TRBV9	NA	TRBJ1-5	CASSVGQGLNQPQHF	TGTGCCAGCAGCGTCGGTCAGGGACTGAATCAGCCCCAGCATTTT
TRBD1	TRBV5-1	NA	TRBJ2-5	CASSPQGVQETQYF	TGCGCCAGCAGCCCCCAGGGGGTCCAAGAGACCCAGTACTTC
NA	TRBV30	once	TRBJ2-7	CAWNQGTSYEQYF	TGTGCCTGGAATCAGGGGACCAGCTACGAGCAGTACTTC
NA	TRBV6-5	NA	TRBJ2-7	CASSYSQGLSEQYF	TGTGCCAGCAGTTACTCGCAGGGTTTGAGCGAGCAGTACTTC
NA	TRBV20-1	NA	TRBJ1-1	CSARTVTEAFF	TGCAGTGCTCGGACAGTGACTGAAGCTTTCTTT